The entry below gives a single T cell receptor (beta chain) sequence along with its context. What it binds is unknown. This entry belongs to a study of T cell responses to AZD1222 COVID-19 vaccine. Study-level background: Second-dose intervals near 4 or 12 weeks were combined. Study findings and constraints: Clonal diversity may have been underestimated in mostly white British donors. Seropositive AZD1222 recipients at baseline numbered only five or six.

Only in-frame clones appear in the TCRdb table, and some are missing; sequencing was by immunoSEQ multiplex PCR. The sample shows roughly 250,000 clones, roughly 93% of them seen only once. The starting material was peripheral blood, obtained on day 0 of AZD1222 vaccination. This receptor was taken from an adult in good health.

In nucleotides, the CDR3 is TGTGCCAGCAGCCCGGGGGACAACACTGAAGCTTTCTTT. The encoded protein is CASSPGDNTEAFF. The V call is TRBV7-9, the J call TRBJ1-1, with D tentatively TRBD1 (5 bases). CDR1 and CDR2 from the germline V gene are SEHNR and FQNEAQ (reference sequence). This CDR3 contains 13 residues. V lost 5 bases to trimming and J lost 2 bases, with 9 bases between them.